The 8 T cell receptor beta chains reported below all come from one sample, sequenced in a study of T cell responses to AZD1222 COVID-19 vaccine. Repertoires were generated with immunoSEQ multiplex PCR, while TCRdb's copy carries only in-frame clones and drops some. The sample has nearly 110,000 clones; roughly 90% are singletons. The material sequenced was peripheral blood, taken on day 0 of AZD1222 vaccination. Receptor source: an adult in good health.

The chain combines TRBV6-1 with TRBJ1-6; D is possibly TRBD1 (5 bases). The CDR3 covers 16 residues. Germline V gene data show CDR1 as MNHNS and CDR2 as SASEGT. Trimming removed 4 bases from V and 13 bases from J, with 23 bases in between. CDR3 in amino acids: CASSAPPGGGRDPLHF. The CDR3 DNA reads TGTGCCAGCAGTGCACCCCCGGGGGGAGGGCGCGATCCCCTCCACTTT.

This sequence joins TRBV6-5 and TRBJ1-2; 8 bases align to TRBD1. The CDR3 loop spans 13 amino acids. Per germline, CDR1 MNHEY and CDR2 SVGAGI. V lost 7 bases, J lost 5 bases, and 6 bases stayed unmatched. CDR3 coding DNA: TGTGCCAGCAAAGAGGACAGGGCGTATGGCTACACCTTC. Translating it yields CASKEDRAYGYTF.

The chain uses TRBV9 and TRBJ2-1; 11 nucleotides align to TRBD2. Trimming cost V 4 bases and J 4 bases; bases outside gene matches: 10. CDR1 and CDR2 from the germline V gene are SGDLS and YYNGEE. The CDR3 is 17 residues long. CDR3 coding DNA: TGTGCCAGCAGCCCCTACTCCGGGACTAGCGGATACAATGAGCAGTTCTTC. This sequence encodes CASSPYSGTSGYNEQFF.

The chain couples TRBV6-1 to TRBJ1-4; the D gene is possibly TRBD1 (6 bases). This CDR3 is 14 amino acids long. Germline V gene lookup returns CDR1 MNHNS and CDR2 SASEGT. V lost 7 bases and J 8 bases, leaving 17 bases between the germline ends. The CDR3: CASIKQGREEKLFF. For the CDR3, the DNA is TGTGCCAGCATTAAACAGGGACGTGAAGAAAAACTGTTTTTT.

V usage is TRBV3-1 (or the pseudogene TRBV3-2) and J usage is TRBJ2-2; D unresolved. Germline lookup yields CDR1 LGHDT and CDR2 YNNKEL (reference sequence). The CDR3 length is 13 residues. The V and J ends lost 0 bases and 6 bases respectively, with 5 bases between them. The CDR3 region has the DNA TGTGCCAGCAGCCAAGATAGGGCCGGGGAGCTGTTTTTT. This sequence encodes CASSQDRAGELFF.

J is TRBJ2-7 and V is TRBV5-1, with 7 bases fitting TRBD1. The CDR3 totals 14 residues. After removal of 4 bases from V and 5 bases from J, the junction contained 9 bases not matched to a gene. The germline CDR1 and CDR2 sequences are SGHRS and YFSETQ. DNA of the CDR3: TGCGCCAGCAGCCCCCAAACAGGGGCCCACGAGCAGTACTTC. It specifies CASSPQTGAHEQYF.

V is TRBV7-8 and J is TRBJ2-7, with D uncertain. The germline gives CDR1 SGHVS, CDR2 FQNEAQ. The CDR3 contains 14 residues. V lost 5 bases and J 2 bases, leaving 13 bases between the germline ends. Written as DNA, the CDR3 is TGTGCCAGCAGCCCCAGACGGGTACCCTACGAGCAGTACTTC. It is translated as CASSPRRVPYEQYF.

V and J are TRBV11-3 and TRBJ2-7; 9 bases are a match to TRBD1. Germline CDR1 is SGHNT and CDR2 is YENEEA. The V and J ends lost 3 bases and 6 bases, in that order; junction bases with no gene match: 6. This CDR3 is built from 14 residues. CDR3 amino acids: CASSFGTGTGEQYF. DNA of the CDR3: TGTGCCAGCAGCTTCGGGACAGGGACAGGCGAGCAGTACTTC. Based on the CDR3 plus reference TRBV11-3 and TRBJ2-7, the full variable domain is EAGVVQSPRYKIIEKKQPVAFWCNPISGHNTLYWYLQNLGQGPELLIRYENEEAVDDSQLPKDRFSAERLKGVDSTLKIQPAELGDSAVYLCASSFGTGTGEQYFGPGTRLTVT.